The rows below give T cell receptor beta chains drawn from one sample of a study of neoadjuvant anti-PD-1 for oral cavity cancer. Sequencing used immunoSEQ multiplex PCR; TCRdb keeps in-frame clones, though not all of them. The sample has 73,000 or so clones; 80% to 90% are singletons. Specimen: PBMCs, collected after nivolumab (anti-PD-1) treatment. The source of these receptors is a person aged 40 to 85 with oral cavity squamous cell carcinoma. Both conserved end residues are trimmed from each CDR3.

V gene | CDR3 protein
TRBV7-6 | ASSLEAGLSYEQY
TRBV19 | ASSIEWGPNQPQH
TRBV5-5 | ASSSWTGRETQY
TRBV4-1 | ASSQGVDRNYGYT
TRBV6-6 | ASGGLPGTSNQPQH
TRBV11-2 | ASARNPGTGEQY
TRBV4-1 | ASSHSGTGFYEQY
TRBV9 | ASSGVAGGLNEKLF
TRBV4-2 | ASSLGRRQPQH
TRBV15 | ATSGDRENQPQH
TRBV5-1 | ASSADGTGTTEAF
TRBV11-2 | ASSLEGFGYT
TRBV5-4 | ASSFQTRTGELF
TRBV30 | AWSLGTLTKLF
TRBV28 | ASSRTEPYEQY
TRBV7-9 | ASSLGFAADTEAF
TRBV28 | ASSSRVVSYEQY
TRBV29-1 | SVERQSPDSGNTIY
TRBV10-1 | ASSVQQKGGTQY
TRBV30 | AWSLKEAEAF
TRBV6-5 | ASSYSRGPDTQY
TRBV7-9 | ASSLRESAEQY
TRBV6-5 | ASSYEALKNTGELF
TRBV27 | ASSLLGVNQPQH
TRBV28 | ATRENEQY
TRBV13 | ASSVGQGVTEAF
TRBV7-3 | ASSVGTQETQY
TRBV4-1 | ASSQVGRTEQF
TRBV28 | AMGAPGQGHEQY
TRBV7-6 | ASSLEANNVRGYEQY
TRBV5-6 | ASSLVPTEAF
TRBV30 | AWSAGTDQPQH
TRBV5-1 | ASSLQGISTDTQY
TRBV2 | ASSEGPYEQY
TRBV5-1 | ASSFSSTDTQY
TRBV10-3 | AIKSGAYEQY
TRBV30 | AWSPGVNQPQH
TRBV5-1 | ASSFGGKTGELF
TRBV9 | ASSVAGGSGELF
TRBV19 | ASSTQLAGGETQY
TRBV30 | ASTGGVGNTIY
TRBV7-3 | ASSLAGGMNTEAF
TRBV10-1 | ASSENKGPQH
TRBV19 | ASSTPDRGLNIQY
TRBV6-5 | ASSYNAPETGYGYT
TRBV2 | ASTGTRGDTGELF
TRBV6-1 | ASRGGFGETQY
TRBV30 | AWSVRNYGYT
TRBV10-1 | ASSDGADTQY
TRBV6-5 | ASSLRGIGGYT
TRBV19 | ASSPIAGGETQY
TRBV11-2 | ASSLDGNGYT
TRBV6-5 | ASRPGQGLFEQF
TRBV7-9 | ASTFKGEQY
TRBV15 | ATSTANVVGTSGRAGYEQY